The clone carrying this TCR beta chain appeared a few times. The antigen remains undetermined. These data come from a study of T cell repertoires in cytomegalovirus infection. TCRdb redid the calling of the reads with MiXCR, one entry per CDR3 protein. The repertoire holds 750,000 to 950,000 distinct CDR3 sequences, with approximately 32% as singletons. The V gene lost 5 bases and the J gene lost 8 bases, with 9 bases spanning the gap. There are 11 residues in the CDR3. Germline V lookup: CDR1 SEHNR, CDR2 FQNEAQ (reference sequence). The material sequenced was cultured CD8+ T cells from PBMCs, taken from culture after CMV antigen stimulation. This chain uses TRBV7-9 with TRBJ1-2; D is unclear. The receptor was isolated from a human donor in good health (CMV status not recorded). Some clones in this sample may be carry-over from other donors' samples. DNA for the CDR3: TGTGCCAGCAGCACAAACAGAGGCTACACCTTC. Protein sequence: CASSTNRGYTF.